The 5 T cell receptor beta chains listed next were all sequenced from one sample in a study of T cell clonotyping in hematopoietic cell transplantation. Measured with immunoSEQ multiplex PCR; TCRdb has only the in-frame clones, and not every one. The repertoire holds about 41,000 clones, with roughly 96% as singletons. Specimen: peripheral blood mononuclear cells. The receptor source for this set is a man under 40 in good health. Some clones in this sample may be carry-over from other donors' samples.

The rearrangement uses TRBV6-1 and TRBJ2-1; D is ambiguous. V lost 1 base and J lost 12, with 16 bases in between. Germline assignment: CDR1 MNHNS and CDR2 SASEGT. This CDR3 region has 14 residues. Here the CDR3 reads CASSEVDRRGWQFF. In DNA form, the CDR3 reads TGTGCCAGCAGTGAAGTCGACCGGAGAGGTTGGCAGTTCTTC.

The chain has TRBV30 and TRBJ2-7, with unresolved D. The CDR3 is made up of 14 amino acids. V was clipped by 0 bases and J by 2 bases, with 11 bases between them. Per germline, CDR1 GTSNPN and CDR2 SVGIG (reference sequence). This chain's CDR3 is CAWSVPQFTYEQYF. CDR3 DNA: TGTGCCTGGAGTGTACCCCAGTTTACCTACGAGCAGTACTTC.

The gene calls are TRBV10-3 and TRBJ1-2; D is perhaps TRBD1 (5 bases). The germline V and J ends were trimmed by 0 bases and 5 bases, with 22 bases remaining between them. The CDR3 has 18 residues. Germline CDR1 reads ENHRY; CDR2 reads SYGVKD. The DNA for the CDR3 is TGTGCCATCAGTGAGTCTAGGGACGGGGTCTTCAAGGCTTATGGCTACACCTTC. Residues: CAISESRDGVFKAYGYTF.

The chain recombines TRBV27 with TRBJ2-1; D gene ambiguous. Trimming left V 8 bases short and J 4 bases short, with 9 bases between. There are 12 residues in the CDR3. Per germline, CDR1 MNHEY and CDR2 SMNVEV (reference sequence). DNA for the CDR3: TGTGCCAGCCGGACGGGTTACAATGAGCAGTTCTTC. Translating gives CASRTGYNEQFF.

J is TRBJ1-6 and V is TRBV9; 7 nucleotides align to TRBD1. CDR3 length: 14 residues. Germline lookup yields CDR1 SGDLS and CDR2 YYNGEE. J gave up 7 bases and V 3 bases, and 4 bases lay outside the gene matches. The CDR3, as DNA: TGTGCCAGCAGCGGGGGACAGAGAAATTCACCCCTCCACTTT. Its translation is CASSGGQRNSPLHF.